A selection of T cell receptor beta chains follows, all from one sample in a study of OX40 agonist ivuxolimab in advanced cancers. Assay: immunoSEQ multiplex PCR; the TCRdb copy retains only in-frame clones and omits some. The sample includes 35,000 to 45,000 clones, around 80% of them seen just once. The specimen was CD4+ or CD8+ T cells sorted from blood, collected in a trial of the OX40 agonist ivuxolimab. The receptors were sampled from an adult with an advanced solid tumor such as melanoma, head and neck, liver or kidney cancer. Each CDR3 is given with its conserved first and last residue. D genes are given only for firm matches. The size field is filled for only some rows; it gives once, few, many or a size class.

- | TRBD2 | TRBJ2-5 | TRBV5-1 | CASSLAGPSQETQYF | TGCGCCAGCAGCTTAGCGGGACCTTCCCAAGAGACCCAGTACTTC
once | TRBD1 | TRBJ1-1 | TRBV5-4 | CASRRTGDTEAFF | TGTGCCAGCAGGCGGACAGGGGATACTGAAGCTTTCTTT
- | TRBD1 | TRBJ1-1 | TRBV19 | CASQKPHRQGQTEAFF | TGTGCCAGCCAGAAGCCCCACCGACAGGGACAAACTGAAGCTTTCTTT
- | TRBD2 | TRBJ2-7 | TRBV7-3 | CASSLTGGIYEQYF | TGTGCCAGCAGCTTAACCGGGGGGATCTACGAGCAGTACTTC
- | TRBD1 | TRBJ1-5 | TRBV29-1 | CSVVGTGGPLSNQPQHF | TGCAGCGTTGTAGGGACAGGGGGTCCCCTTAGCAATCAGCCCCAGCATTTT
once | TRBD2 | TRBJ2-7 | TRBV28 | CASTPGSGRAYEQYF | TGTGCCAGCACCCCTGGTAGCGGGAGGGCCTACGAGCAGTACTTC
few | - | TRBJ2-5 | TRBV19 | CASSSRDAPQETQYF | TGTGCCAGTAGTTCCCGGGACGCCCCTCAAGAGACCCAGTACTTC
- | - | TRBJ2-1 | TRBV11-2 | CASSFWGSSYNEQFF | TGTGCCAGCAGCTTCTGGGGGAGCTCCTACAATGAGCAGTTCTTC
- | TRBD1 | TRBJ2-1 | TRBV19 | CASSTGQGESGSRYNEQFF | TGTGCCAGTAGTACGGGACAGGGGGAAAGCGGGAGCCGCTACAATGAGCAGTTCTTC
- | TRBD2 | TRBJ2-5 | TRBV5-1 | CASSFGLAGAETQYF | TGCGCCAGCAGCTTCGGACTAGCGGGAGCAGAGACCCAGTACTTC
- | TRBD1 | TRBJ1-5 | TRBV18 | CASSPGQEMTAQHF | TGTGCCAGCTCACCGGGACAGGAGATGACAGCCCAGCATTTT
- | - | TRBJ2-1 | TRBV15 | CATSRDSVDEQFF | TGTGCCACCAGCAGAGACAGCGTGGATGAGCAGTTCTTC
few | TRBD2 | TRBJ2-1 | TRBV28 | CASSVQASGIGEQFF | TGTGCCAGCAGCGTCCAGGCTAGCGGGATAGGGGAGCAGTTCTTC
once | TRBD1 | TRBJ2-3 | TRBV6-4 | CASRQGAYTDTQYF | TGTGCCAGCAGGCAGGGGGCCTACACAGATACGCAGTATTTT
- | - | TRBJ1-1 | TRBV6-4 | CAQGRGRAMNTEAFF | TGTGCCCAAGGGAGGGGTAGAGCGATGAACACTGAAGCTTTCTTT
- | - | TRBJ1-1 | TRBV6-1 | CASSTQGTGNTEAFF | TGTGCCAGCAGTACCCAGGGAACAGGGAACACTGAAGCTTTCTTT
- | - | TRBJ2-7 | TRBV5-5 | CASSSRSSYEQYF | TGTGCCAGCAGCAGCAGAAGTTCCTACGAGCAGTACTTC
- | - | TRBJ2-7 | TRBV6-5 | CASSYSKEREQYF | TGTGCCAGCAGTTACTCGAAGGAGCGAGAGCAGTACTTC
- | TRBD2 | TRBJ2-3 | TRBV10-3 | CAIMGGRAGDTQYF | TGTGCCATCATGGGCGGGAGGGCCGGCGATACGCAGTATTTT
few | TRBD2 | TRBJ2-7 | TRBV6-5 | CASSYSYDSGAYEQYF | TGTGCCAGCAGTTACTCTTATGATAGCGGGGCCTACGAGCAGTACTTC
- | TRBD1 | TRBJ1-2 | TRBV4-1 | CASSQDPGGQGFGGYTF | TGCGCCAGCAGCCAAGACCCAGGGGGACAGGGTTTCGGGGGCTACACCTTC
- | TRBD1 | TRBJ2-1 | TRBV7-2 | CASAPGVGGVEQFF | TGTGCCAGCGCCCCAGGGGTAGGGGGCGTCGAGCAGTTCTTC
- | - | TRBJ1-5 | TRBV27 | CASSSRRSLQPQHF | TGTGCCAGCAGTTCCCGCCGGTCGCTTCAGCCCCAGCATTTT
few | TRBD1 | TRBJ1-2 | TRBV4-3 | CASSTRQGYGYTF | TGCGCCAGCAGCACCCGACAGGGATATGGCTACACCTTC
- | - | TRBJ2-2 | TRBV10-2 | CASSGGAELFF | TGCGCCAGCAGTGGGGGCGCGGAGCTGTTTTTT
- | - | TRBJ1-4 | TRBV4-1 | CASSQEPGYNEKLFF | TGCGCCAGCAGCCAAGAGCCAGGGTATAATGAAAAACTGTTTTTT
few | TRBD1 | TRBJ1-2 | TRBV19 | CASSPTGALGGYTF | TGTGCCAGTAGCCCGACAGGGGCTCTAGGCGGCTACACCTTC
- | TRBD1 | TRBJ1-5 | TRBV5-6 | CASSHGQGDQPQHF | TGTGCCAGCAGCCATGGACAGGGGGATCAGCCCCAGCATTTT
- | TRBD1 | TRBJ2-1 | TRBV18 | CASSPLTGDYNEQFF | TGTGCCAGCTCACCCTTGACAGGGGACTACAATGAGCAGTTCTTC
- | - | TRBJ2-3 | TRBV19 | CASRERTNTDTQYF | TGTGCCAGCCGAGAGCGGACCAACACAGATACGCAGTATTTT
- | TRBD1 | TRBJ2-2 | TRBV9 | CASSTGQGNTGELFF | TGTGCCAGCAGCACGGGACAGGGGAACACCGGGGAGCTGTTTTTT
- | - | TRBJ2-5 | TRBV18 | CASSTRQETQYF | TGTGCCAGCTCAACCCGCCAAGAGACCCAGTACTTC
- | - | TRBJ2-7 | TRBV6-6 | CASRPGGSYSYEQYF | TGTGCCAGCAGACCTGGGGGATCCTACTCCTACGAGCAGTACTTC
- | - | TRBJ1-4 | TRBV28 | CASSNLAARGEKLFF | TGTGCCAGCAGTAATTTGGCAGCCAGGGGTGAAAAACTGTTTTTT
- | - | TRBJ2-7 | TRBV25-1 | CASSLIRCPGPQREQYF | TGTGCCAGCAGCCTAATCAGATGCCCGGGACCGCAGAGGGAGCAGTACTTC
- | TRBD2 | TRBJ2-4 | TRBV6-1 | CASRPPTSGTDIQYF | TGTGCCAGCAGGCCCCCCACTAGCGGGACTGACATTCAGTACTTC
- | - | TRBJ2-3 | TRBV4-1 | CASSTSPTRGEDTQYF | TGCGCCAGCAGCACAAGCCCGACGAGGGGTGAGGATACGCAGTATTTT
once | - | TRBJ2-3 | TRBV9 | CASSVDIQGGFQYF | TGTGCCAGCAGCGTAGATATCCAGGGTGGGTTTCAGTATTTT
- | - | TRBJ1-4 | TRBV10-3 | CATWDGPGEKLFF | TGTGCCACTTGGGACGGGCCGGGTGAAAAACTGTTTTTT
medium-sized | TRBD1 | TRBJ1-2 | TRBV27 | CASSLSGQVLTGGYTF | TGTGCCAGCAGTTTATCCGGACAGGTCCTTACGGGTGGCTACACCTTC
- | - | TRBJ2-7 | TRBV6-6 | CASSSPGSGSYEQYF | TGTGCCAGCAGTTCCCCCGGATCCGGCTCCTACGAGCAGTACTTC
- | - | TRBJ1-5 | TRBV7-9 | CASSFGRTIGNQPQHF | TGTGCCAGCAGCTTCGGACGGACCATCGGGAATCAGCCCCAGCATTTT
- | TRBD2 | TRBJ2-7 | TRBV5-4 | CASSPGGLASGEQYF | TGTGCCAGCAGCCCTGGGGGACTAGCGTCGGGGGAGCAGTACTTC
- | TRBD1 | TRBJ1-5 | TRBV7-2 | CASSPRDRGGGNQPQHF | TGTGCCAGCAGCCCCCGGGACAGGGGCGGTGGCAATCAGCCCCAGCATTTT
- | - | TRBJ2-1 | TRBV7-2 | CASSLRYNEQFF | TGTGCCAGCAGCTTACGCTACAATGAGCAGTTCTTC
- | TRBD1 | TRBJ2-2 | TRBV30 | CAWTGGGETGELFF | TGTGCCTGGACAGGGGGTGGGGAAACCGGGGAGCTGTTTTTT
few | TRBD1 | TRBJ1-1 | TRBV18 | CASSPAGQVGTEAFF | TGTGCCAGCTCACCAGCGGGACAGGTGGGCACTGAAGCTTTCTTT
- | - | TRBJ1-5 | TRBV30 | CAWSVAAVYQPQHF | TGTGCCTGGAGTGTAGCAGCGGTTTACCAGCCCCAGCATTTT